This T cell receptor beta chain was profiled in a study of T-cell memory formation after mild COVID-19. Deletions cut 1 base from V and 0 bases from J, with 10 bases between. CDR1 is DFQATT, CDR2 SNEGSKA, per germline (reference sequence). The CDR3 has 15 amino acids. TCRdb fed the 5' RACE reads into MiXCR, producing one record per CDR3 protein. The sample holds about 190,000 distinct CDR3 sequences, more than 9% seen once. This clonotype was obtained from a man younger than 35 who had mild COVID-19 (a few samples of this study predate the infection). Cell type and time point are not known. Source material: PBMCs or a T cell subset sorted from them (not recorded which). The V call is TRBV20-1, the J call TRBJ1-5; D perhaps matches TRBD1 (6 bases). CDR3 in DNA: TGCAGTGCTAGAGTCACAGGGAATAGCAATCAGCCCCAGCATTTT. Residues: CSARVTGNSNQPQHF.